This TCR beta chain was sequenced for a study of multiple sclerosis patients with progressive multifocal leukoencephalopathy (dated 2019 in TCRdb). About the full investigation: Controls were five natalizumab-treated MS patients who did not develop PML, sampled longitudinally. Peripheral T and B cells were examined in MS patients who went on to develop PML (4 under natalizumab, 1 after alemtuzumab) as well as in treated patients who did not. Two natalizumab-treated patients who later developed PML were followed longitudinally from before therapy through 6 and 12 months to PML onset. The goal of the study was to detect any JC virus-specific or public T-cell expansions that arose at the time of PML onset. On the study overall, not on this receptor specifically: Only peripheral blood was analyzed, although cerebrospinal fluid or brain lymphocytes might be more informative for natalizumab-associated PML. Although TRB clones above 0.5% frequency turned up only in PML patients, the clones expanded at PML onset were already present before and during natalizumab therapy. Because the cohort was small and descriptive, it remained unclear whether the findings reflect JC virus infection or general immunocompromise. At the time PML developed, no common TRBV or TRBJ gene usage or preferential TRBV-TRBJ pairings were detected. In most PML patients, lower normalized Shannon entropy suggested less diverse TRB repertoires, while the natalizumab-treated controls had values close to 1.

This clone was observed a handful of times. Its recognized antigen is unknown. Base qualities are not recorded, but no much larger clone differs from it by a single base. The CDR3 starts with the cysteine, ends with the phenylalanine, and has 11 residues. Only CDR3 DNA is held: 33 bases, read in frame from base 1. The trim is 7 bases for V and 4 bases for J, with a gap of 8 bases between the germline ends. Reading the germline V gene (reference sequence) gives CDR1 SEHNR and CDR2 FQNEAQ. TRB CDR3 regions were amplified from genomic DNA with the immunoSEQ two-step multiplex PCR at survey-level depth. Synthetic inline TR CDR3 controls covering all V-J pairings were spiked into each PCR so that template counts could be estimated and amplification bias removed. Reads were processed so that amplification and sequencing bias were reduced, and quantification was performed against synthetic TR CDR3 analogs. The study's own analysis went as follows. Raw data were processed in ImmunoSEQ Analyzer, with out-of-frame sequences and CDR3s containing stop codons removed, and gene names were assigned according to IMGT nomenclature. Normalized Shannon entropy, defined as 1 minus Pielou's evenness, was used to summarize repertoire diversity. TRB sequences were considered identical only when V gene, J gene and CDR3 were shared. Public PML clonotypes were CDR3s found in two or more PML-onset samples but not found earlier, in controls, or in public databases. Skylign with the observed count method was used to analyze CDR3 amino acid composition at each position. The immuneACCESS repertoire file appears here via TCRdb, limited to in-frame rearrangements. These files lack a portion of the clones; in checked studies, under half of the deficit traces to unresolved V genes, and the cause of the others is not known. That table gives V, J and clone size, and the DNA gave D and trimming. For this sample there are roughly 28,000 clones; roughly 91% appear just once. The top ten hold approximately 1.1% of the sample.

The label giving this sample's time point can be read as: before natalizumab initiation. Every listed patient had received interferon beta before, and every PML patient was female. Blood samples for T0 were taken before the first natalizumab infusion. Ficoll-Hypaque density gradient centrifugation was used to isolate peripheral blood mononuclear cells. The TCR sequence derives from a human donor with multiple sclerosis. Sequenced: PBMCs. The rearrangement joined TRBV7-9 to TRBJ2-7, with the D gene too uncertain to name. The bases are TGTGCCAGCACCTACAGTTACGAGCAGTACTTC. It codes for CASTYSYEQYF.